The rows below give T cell receptor beta chains drawn from one sample of a study of technical replicates of blood from a few donors. Here immunoSEQ multiplex PCR was the method, and the copy in TCRdb shows in-frame clones only, minus some. In the table there are tens of thousands of clones, nearly 97% of which are singletons. Sequenced sample: T cells isolated from PBMCs. The origin of the receptors is a human donor in good health. Both conserved end residues are part of each CDR3. D genes are given only for firm matches. Only part of the rows carry a size: once, few, many, or a class if the clone is expanded.

>TRBV7-3|TRBD2|NA|TRBJ2-1
TGTGCCAGCAGCTTCGGCGGGGGGTCACAAAGCTCCTACAATGAGCAGTTCTTC
CASSFGGGSQSSYNEQFF
>TRBV19|TRBD1|NA|TRBJ2-1
TGTGCCAGTAGTATTAGGGCAGGGGGACCGAATGAGCAGTTCTTC
CASSIRAGGPNEQFF
>TRBV13|NA|NA|TRBJ1-5
TGTGCCAGCAGCTTGGGGGGGAATAGCAATCAGCCCCAGCATTTT
CASSLGGNSNQPQHF
>TRBV10-2|TRBD2|NA|TRBJ2-2
TGCGCCAGCATGGGGGGGGCCGGGGAGCTGTTTTTT
CASMGGAGELFF
>TRBV19|TRBD1|NA|TRBJ1-1
TGTGCCACCGGGACAGGGGGCACTGAAGCTTTCTTT
CATGTGGTEAFF
>TRBV5-1|NA|NA|TRBJ2-1
TGCGCCAGCAGCTTGATCTCCCCCGGGGATGAGCAGTTCTTC
CASSLISPGDEQFF
>TRBV19|TRBD1|NA|TRBJ1-3
TGTGCCAGCGATGGGACAGACTCTGGAAACACCATATATTTT
CASDGTDSGNTIYF
>TRBV6-1|NA|NA|TRBJ2-7
TGTGCCAGCAGCGCCGGGACTGACTCCTACGAGCAGTACTTC
CASSAGTDSYEQYF
>TRBV28|NA|NA|TRBJ1-2
TGTGCCAGCAGTTTACAGGGTTATGGCTACACCTTC
CASSLQGYGYTF
>TRBV11-3|TRBD2|once|TRBJ2-7
TGTGCCAGCAGCCCCATCACACCAGGACTAGCGGGGGGCGACGAGCAGTACTTC
CASSPITPGLAGGDEQYF
>TRBV5-1|TRBD1|NA|TRBJ2-5
TGCGCCAGCAGCGGAGCGGACAGGGTCGAGACCCAGTACTTC
CASSGADRVETQYF
>TRBV30|NA|NA|TRBJ2-4
TGTGCCTGGAGTGTAACGTCTAGTAAAAACATTCAGTACTTC
CAWSVTSSKNIQYF
>TRBV2|TRBD1|NA|TRBJ2-1
TGTGCCAGCAGAGCGCGGACAGGTGGTAACAATGAGCAGTTCTTC
CASRARTGGNNEQFF
>TRBV10-1|NA|NA|TRBJ2-7
TGCGCCAGCAGCGCCAGCTCCTACGAGCAGTACTTC
CASSASSYEQYF
>TRBV27|NA|NA|TRBJ2-3
TGTGCCAGCAGTCCCCGGAACAGGGTTGAGACAGATACGCAGTATTTT
CASSPRNRVETDTQYF
>TRBV2|TRBD2|once|TRBJ2-5
TGTGCCAGCAGCCTCCCCCTTGGACTAGCGTCTCAAGAGACCCAGTACTTC
CASSLPLGLASQETQYF
>TRBV5-1|NA|NA|TRBJ2-5
TGCGCCAGCACCCCCGGGGGAGCCAAGACCCAGTACTTC
CASTPGGAKTQYF
>TRBV15|NA|NA|TRBJ2-3
TGTGCCACCAGCACCGCCGAGGATACGCAGTATTTT
CATSTAEDTQYF
>TRBV2|TRBD1|NA|TRBJ1-2
TGTGCCATTACAGGGGAGAGCTATGGCTACACCTTC
CAITGESYGYTF
>TRBV2|TRBD2|NA|TRBJ2-7
TGTGCCAGCGGCGGGAGAAGCTCCTACGAGCAGTACTTC
CASGGRSSYEQYF
>TRBV9|TRBD1|once|TRBJ2-1
TGTGCCAGCAGCCCCGAGGGACAGGGGATTAGAAATGAGCAGTTCTTC
CASSPEGQGIRNEQFF
>TRBV5-4|TRBD2|NA|TRBJ2-7
TGTGCCAGCAGCTTTACGGGGGGCTACGAGCAGTACTTC
CASSFTGGYEQYF
>TRBV6-1|NA|NA|TRBJ1-5
TGTGCCAGCAGTGAGAGCTTGCAGCCCCAGCATTTT
CASSESLQPQHF
>TRBV6-6|NA|NA|TRBJ1-1
TGTGCCAGCAGTTATTATGAAGCGGGACTCACCTTT
CASSYYEAGLTF
>TRBV5-1|NA|NA|TRBJ2-3
TGCGCCAGCAACTACCTAAGGTCCGATACGCAGTATTTT
CASNYLRSDTQYF
>TRBV11-3|NA|NA|TRBJ2-2
TGTGCCAGCAGCCCGAAAACAGGGAGGGCCGGGGAGCTGTTTTTT
CASSPKTGRAGELFF